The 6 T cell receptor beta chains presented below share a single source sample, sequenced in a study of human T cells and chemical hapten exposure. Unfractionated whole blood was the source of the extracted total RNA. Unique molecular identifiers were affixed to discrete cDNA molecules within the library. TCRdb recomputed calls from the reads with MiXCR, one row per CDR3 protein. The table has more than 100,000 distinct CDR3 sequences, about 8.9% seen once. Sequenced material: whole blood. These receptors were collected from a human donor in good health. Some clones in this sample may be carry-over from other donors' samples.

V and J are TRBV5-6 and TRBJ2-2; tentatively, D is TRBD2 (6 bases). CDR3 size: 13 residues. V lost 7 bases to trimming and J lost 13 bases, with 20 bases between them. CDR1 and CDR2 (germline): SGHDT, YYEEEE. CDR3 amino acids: CASDRRALGRLFF. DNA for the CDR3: TGTGCCAGCGACCGGAGGGCTTTGGGACGGCTGTTTTTT. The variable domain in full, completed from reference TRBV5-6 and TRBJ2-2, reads DAGVTQSPTHLIKTRGQQVTLRCSPKSGHDTVSWYQQALGQGPQFIFQYYEEEERQRGNFPDRFSGHQFPNYSSELNVNALLLGDSALYLCASDRRALGRLFFGEGSRLTVL.

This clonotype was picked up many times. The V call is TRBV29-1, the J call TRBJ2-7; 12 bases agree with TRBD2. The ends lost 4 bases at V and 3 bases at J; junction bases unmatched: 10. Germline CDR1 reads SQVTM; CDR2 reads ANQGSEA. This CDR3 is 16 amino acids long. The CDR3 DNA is TGCAGCGTTGTTAACGAGCCTAGCGGGAGGGGCTACGAGCAGTACTTC. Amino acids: CSVVNEPSGRGYEQYF.

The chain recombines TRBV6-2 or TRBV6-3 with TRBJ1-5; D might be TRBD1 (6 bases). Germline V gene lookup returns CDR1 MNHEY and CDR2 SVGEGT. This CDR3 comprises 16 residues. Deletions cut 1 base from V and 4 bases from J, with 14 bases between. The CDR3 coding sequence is TGTGCCAGCAGTTACTTTTCCAGGGGAGTAAATCAGCCCCAGCATTTT. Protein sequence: CASSYFSRGVNQPQHF.

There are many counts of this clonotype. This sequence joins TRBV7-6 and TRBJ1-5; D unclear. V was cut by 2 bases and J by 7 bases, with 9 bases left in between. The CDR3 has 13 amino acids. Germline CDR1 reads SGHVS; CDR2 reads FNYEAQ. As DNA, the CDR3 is TGTGCCAGCAGCTTATTTGAGCGCCAGCCCCAGCATTTT. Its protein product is CASSLFERQPQHF.

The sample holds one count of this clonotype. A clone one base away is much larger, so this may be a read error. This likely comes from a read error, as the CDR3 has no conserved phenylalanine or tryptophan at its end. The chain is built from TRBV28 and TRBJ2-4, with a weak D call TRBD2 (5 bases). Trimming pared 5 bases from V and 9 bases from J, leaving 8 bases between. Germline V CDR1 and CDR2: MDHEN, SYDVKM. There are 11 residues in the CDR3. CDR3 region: CASSRAGIQYY. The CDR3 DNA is TGTGCCAGCAGTAGGGCGGGCATTCAGTACTAC.

The CDR3 loop is CASSVNLLAGGPGEQFF. CDR3 coding DNA: TGTGCCAGCAGCGTTAACCTACTAGCGGGAGGGCCGGGTGAGCAGTTCTTC. The rearrangement links TRBV11-2 to TRBJ2-1, with TRBD2 matching 13 bases. The ends lost 5 bases at V and 9 bases at J; junction bases unmatched: 13. From germline, CDR1 is SGHAT and CDR2 FQNNGV. CDR3 length: 17 amino acids. The variable domain in full, completed from reference TRBV11-2 and TRBJ2-1, reads EAGVAQSPRYKIIEKRQSVAFWCNPISGHATLYWYQQILGQGPKLLIQFQNNGVVDDSQLPKDRFSAERLKGVDSTLKIQPAKLEDSAVYLCASSVNLLAGGPGEQFFGPGTRLTVL.